This TCR beta chain was recovered during a study of human T cells and chemical hapten exposure. Overall study findings and caveats: TCRs exceeding 1 in 1000 frequency stayed unchanged with DPC sensitization.

The V end was cut by 0 bases, the J end by 10 bases, with 13 bases between. The CDR3 totals 13 residues. From germline, CDR1 is SGHRS and CDR2 YFSETQ. Note on this clonotype: Its specificity is unknown.

Total RNA extraction was carried out from unfractionated whole blood. Unique molecular identifiers were attached to individual cDNA molecules during library preparation. Per the original methods: Between about 23,224 and 700,000 TCRs appeared in each sample, and the median stood at around 92,000. TCRdb recomputed calls from the 5' RACE reads with MiXCR, one row per CDR3 protein. The V and J calls follow TCRdb's processing rather than the paper's. The sample consists of around 82,000 distinct CDR3 sequences, roughly 8.4% of them appearing once. This receptor was obtained from a male donor in good health. The chain uses TRBV5-1 and TRBJ1-2; D gene uncertain. In nucleotides, the CDR3 is TGCGCCAGCAGCTTGGCCGGGCAAGGAGACTACACCTTC. It encodes CASSLAGQGDYTF.